This is a list of T cell receptor beta chains from one sample in a study of shared clonotypes between healthy human individuals. Assay: immunoSEQ multiplex PCR; the TCRdb copy retains only in-frame clones and omits some. The sample has under 130,000 clones, less than 80% seen once. The sequencing sample was made of memory CD8+ T cells sorted from blood. All receptors derive from a woman in her twenties or thirties in good health. Both conserved end residues are part of each CDR3. Each record gives: J gene, D gene, clone size, V gene, CDR3 protein, CDR3 DNA. D genes are given only for firm matches. Clone size appears in some rows only: once, few, many, or a class for an expanded clone.

j_call: TRBJ2-2
d_call: -
clone_size: many
v_call: TRBV6-6
cdr3_aa: CASSYLDTGELFF
cdr3_nt: TGTGCCAGCAGTTACCTTGACACCGGGGAGCTGTTTTTT

j_call: TRBJ2-3
d_call: -
clone_size: many
v_call: TRBV27
cdr3_aa: CASSLKARNEGDTQYF
cdr3_nt: TGTGCCAGCAGTTTAAAGGCCCGCAATGAAGGAGATACGCAGTATTTT

j_call: TRBJ2-1
d_call: TRBD2
clone_size: -
v_call: TRBV28
cdr3_aa: CASSRTSGTYNEQFF
cdr3_nt: TGTGCCAGCAGTCGGACTAGCGGAACCTACAATGAGCAGTTCTTC

j_call: TRBJ2-5
d_call: TRBD2
clone_size: -
v_call: TRBV11-2
cdr3_aa: CASSLTLAGGVQETQYF
cdr3_nt: TGTGCCAGCAGCTTAACGTTAGCGGGAGGAGTCCAAGAGACCCAGTACTTC

j_call: TRBJ1-4
d_call: -
clone_size: -
v_call: TRBV7-7
cdr3_aa: CASSLEDREVELFF
cdr3_nt: TGTGCCAGCAGCTTGGAGGATCGGGAGGTGGAACTGTTTTTT

j_call: TRBJ1-5
d_call: -
clone_size: few
v_call: TRBV4-2
cdr3_aa: CASSQAAAAGGNQPQHF
cdr3_nt: TGTGCCAGCAGCCAAGCCGCAGCAGCTGGGGGGAATCAGCCCCAGCATTTT

j_call: TRBJ1-1
d_call: -
clone_size: -
v_call: TRBV28
cdr3_aa: CASSLSFVVGNTEAFF
cdr3_nt: TGTGCCAGCAGTTTATCATTCGTTGTGGGGAACACTGAAGCTTTCTTT

j_call: TRBJ1-1
d_call: -
clone_size: -
v_call: TRBV13
cdr3_aa: CASSSSANTEAFF
cdr3_nt: TGTGCCAGCAGCTCATCAGCGAACACTGAAGCTTTCTTT

j_call: TRBJ1-2
d_call: -
clone_size: -
v_call: TRBV5-4
cdr3_aa: CASSPYYPVGYGYTF
cdr3_nt: TGTGCCAGCAGCCCCTACTATCCAGTGGGCTATGGCTACACCTTC

j_call: TRBJ2-1
d_call: TRBD2
clone_size: -
v_call: TRBV7-2
cdr3_aa: CASSSLAGHNEQFF
cdr3_nt: TGTGCCAGCAGCTCACTAGCGGGCCACAATGAGCAGTTCTTC

j_call: TRBJ2-7
d_call: -
clone_size: -
v_call: TRBV5-5
cdr3_aa: CASSSRLEGSYEQYF
cdr3_nt: TGTGCCAGCAGCTCCAGACTAGAAGGCTCCTACGAGCAGTACTTC

j_call: TRBJ2-7
d_call: -
clone_size: -
v_call: TRBV4-2
cdr3_aa: CASSLRVSRDPYEQYF
cdr3_nt: TGTGCCAGCAGCCTACGTGTGTCCAGGGACCCCTACGAGCAGTACTTC

j_call: TRBJ2-1
d_call: TRBD2
clone_size: -
v_call: TRBV7-6
cdr3_aa: CASSLGLAMNNEQFF
cdr3_nt: TGTGCCAGCAGCTTAGGACTAGCGATGAACAATGAGCAGTTCTTC

j_call: TRBJ2-7
d_call: TRBD1
clone_size: -
v_call: TRBV27
cdr3_aa: CASGEGATYEQYF
cdr3_nt: TGTGCCAGCGGTGAGGGGGCCACCTACGAGCAGTACTTC

j_call: TRBJ2-7
d_call: -
clone_size: -
v_call: TRBV29-1
cdr3_aa: CSVVEGSYYEQYF
cdr3_nt: TGCAGCGTGGTGGAGGGCAGTTATTACGAGCAGTACTTC

j_call: TRBJ2-3
d_call: -
clone_size: -
v_call: TRBV5-1
cdr3_aa: CASSRPGEDTQYF
cdr3_nt: TGCGCCAGCAGCCGACCGGGGGAAGATACGCAGTATTTT

j_call: TRBJ1-5
d_call: TRBD1
clone_size: many
v_call: TRBV6-1
cdr3_aa: CASSENAGGIQPQHF
cdr3_nt: TGTGCCAGCAGTGAAAACGCAGGGGGCATTCAGCCCCAGCATTTT

j_call: TRBJ1-6
d_call: TRBD1
clone_size: -
v_call: TRBV19
cdr3_aa: CASTSQGSSYNSPLHF
cdr3_nt: TGTGCCAGTACCTCACAGGGGAGCTCCTATAATTCACCCCTCCACTTT

j_call: TRBJ1-4
d_call: TRBD1
clone_size: -
v_call: TRBV2
cdr3_aa: CASTGGEKLFF
cdr3_nt: TGTGCCAGTACAGGGGGTGAAAAACTGTTTTTT

j_call: TRBJ2-1
d_call: -
clone_size: -
v_call: TRBV18
cdr3_aa: CASSPDREYEQFF
cdr3_nt: TGTGCCAGCTCACCAGATCGGGAGTATGAGCAGTTCTTC

j_call: TRBJ1-4
d_call: -
clone_size: many
v_call: TRBV6-1
cdr3_aa: CAGAEGEPNEKLFF
cdr3_nt: TGTGCCGGAGCGGAGGGTGAGCCTAATGAAAAACTGTTTTTT

j_call: TRBJ1-4
d_call: -
clone_size: -
v_call: TRBV28
cdr3_aa: CASSLSRGGRNEKLFF
cdr3_nt: TGTGCCAGCAGTTTGTCGCGGGGCGGACGGAATGAAAAACTGTTTTTT

j_call: TRBJ2-1
d_call: TRBD2
clone_size: -
v_call: TRBV7-9
cdr3_aa: CASSPLAGIYNEQFF
cdr3_nt: TGTGCCAGCAGCCCCCTAGCGGGAATTTACAATGAGCAGTTCTTC

j_call: TRBJ1-4
d_call: -
clone_size: many
v_call: TRBV19
cdr3_aa: CASSISETHNEKLFF
cdr3_nt: TGTGCCAGTAGTATATCCGAGACACATAATGAAAAACTGTTTTTT

j_call: TRBJ2-3
d_call: -
clone_size: -
v_call: TRBV14
cdr3_aa: CASRGGRTDTQYF
cdr3_nt: TGTGCCAGCAGAGGCGGCCGCACAGATACGCAGTATTTT

j_call: TRBJ2-4
d_call: TRBD1
clone_size: -
v_call: TRBV4-1
cdr3_aa: CASSQPGTGNQYF
cdr3_nt: TGCGCCAGCAGCCAACCAGGGACAGGCAATCAGTACTTC

j_call: TRBJ2-1
d_call: TRBD2
clone_size: few
v_call: TRBV25-1
cdr3_aa: CASIEGAGVLESYNEQFF
cdr3_nt: TGTGCCAGCATCGAAGGAGCGGGAGTTTTAGAGTCCTACAATGAGCAGTTCTTC

j_call: TRBJ1-2
d_call: -
clone_size: many
v_call: TRBV7-6
cdr3_aa: CASSLEPGDAYYGYTF
cdr3_nt: TGTGCCAGCAGCTTAGAGCCCGGCGACGCCTACTATGGCTACACCTTC

j_call: TRBJ2-2
d_call: TRBD2
clone_size: -
v_call: TRBV11-2
cdr3_aa: CASSYRGGGSGSRGELFF
cdr3_nt: TGTGCCAGCAGCTACCGGGGCGGTGGTAGCGGGAGTAGGGGGGAGCTGTTTTTT

j_call: TRBJ2-1
d_call: -
clone_size: -
v_call: TRBV7-2
cdr3_aa: CASSLEVWGRNEQFF
cdr3_nt: TGTGCCAGCAGCTTGGAGGTTTGGGGCCGCAATGAGCAGTTCTTC

j_call: TRBJ2-1
d_call: TRBD2
clone_size: once
v_call: TRBV6-1
cdr3_aa: CASCTGPEGGNEQFF
cdr3_nt: TGTGCCAGTTGCACCGGGCCCGAGGGAGGGAATGAGCAGTTCTTC

j_call: TRBJ2-1
d_call: TRBD2
clone_size: -
v_call: TRBV19
cdr3_aa: CASSISLGTNYNEQFF
cdr3_nt: TGTGCCAGTAGTATATCCCTCGGGACTAACTACAATGAGCAGTTCTTC

j_call: TRBJ2-5
d_call: TRBD1
clone_size: -
v_call: TRBV4-2
cdr3_aa: CASSQDQGGSETQYF
cdr3_nt: TGTGCCAGCAGCCAAGATCAAGGGGGCTCGGAGACCCAGTACTTC

j_call: TRBJ2-5
d_call: TRBD2
clone_size: -
v_call: TRBV28
cdr3_aa: CASSLTWTSGETQYF
cdr3_nt: TGTGCCAGCAGTTTAACGTGGACTAGCGGTGAGACCCAGTACTTC

j_call: TRBJ2-7
d_call: -
clone_size: once
v_call: TRBV21-1
cdr3_aa: CASSSRRGPFYEQYF
cdr3_nt: TGTGCCAGCAGCAGTCGTCGGGGGCCTTTCTACGAGCAGTACTTC

j_call: TRBJ2-1
d_call: TRBD2
clone_size: -
v_call: TRBV9
cdr3_aa: CASSSQGREGYNEQFF
cdr3_nt: TGTGCCAGCAGCTCCCAGGGGCGGGAGGGCTACAATGAGCAGTTCTTC

j_call: TRBJ2-1
d_call: TRBD2
clone_size: once
v_call: TRBV25-1
cdr3_aa: CASSESGTSGASYNEQFF
cdr3_nt: TGTGCCAGCAGTGAATCCGGGACTAGCGGGGCCTCCTACAATGAGCAGTTCTTC

j_call: TRBJ2-1
d_call: TRBD2
clone_size: -
v_call: TRBV2
cdr3_aa: CASNGEALAASIQQFF
cdr3_nt: TGTGCCAGCAATGGGGAGGCACTAGCGGCCTCCATTCAGCAGTTCTTC

j_call: TRBJ2-3
d_call: TRBD1
clone_size: -
v_call: TRBV6-4
cdr3_aa: CATGTGGTDTQYF
cdr3_nt: TGTGCCACCGGGACAGGGGGCACAGATACGCAGTATTTT

j_call: TRBJ1-3
d_call: TRBD1
clone_size: -
v_call: TRBV4-1
cdr3_aa: CASSHPTADRGYISGNTIYF
cdr3_nt: TGCGCCAGCAGCCACCCGACTGCGGACAGGGGCTATATCTCTGGAAACACCATATATTTT

j_call: TRBJ2-7
d_call: TRBD1
clone_size: many
v_call: TRBV2
cdr3_aa: CASRAGTASYEQYF
cdr3_nt: TGTGCCAGCAGGGCCGGGACAGCCTCCTACGAGCAGTACTTC